This T cell receptor (beta chain) appears in the sequencing data of a study of cytomegalovirus exposure and HLA in healthy donors. At the level of the study: Of the donors genotyped, 398 in all, about 76% fell in the Caucasian-associated ancestry cluster. Study-wide points: HLA alleles showed associations with 16,951 TCR beta sequences in a later analysis, at a 0.05 false discovery rate.

The donors comprised healthy bone marrow donors. A remark on this clone: Its antigen is still unknown.

Amplification used 60 Vbeta primers and 13 Jbeta primers. Using immunoSEQ multiplex PCR, the repertoire was profiled, and TCRdb retains in-frame clones only, with some absent. The sample shows approximately 97,000 clones, over 75% of them seen only once. CDR1 LNHDA and CDR2 SQIVND come from the germline V gene (reference sequence). CDR3 length equals 14 residues. The V and J ends lost 3 bases and 3 bases, in that order; junction bases with no gene match: 3. The clonotype comes from a man aged 40-50 years in good health and CMV-seropositive. Specimen: PBMCs. The V call is TRBV19, the J call TRBJ1-1; 8 nucleotides line up with TRBD1. Here the CDR3 DNA reads TGTGCCAGTAGTATGGACAGGGCGGACACTGAAGCTTTCTTT. This codes for CASSMDRADTEAFF.